The sequence of this T cell receptor beta chain was determined in a study of PD-1 blockade in classical Hodgkin lymphoma. Study-level findings and limits: Healthy donors reportedly exceeded newly diagnosed patients in baseline TCR diversity. Reasons behind the repertoire differences stay unclear, perhaps disease activity or earlier therapy.

Every patient was affected by relapse after autologous stem cell transplantation, while exposure to brentuximab vedotin was not uniform. Relapsed/refractory classical Hodgkin lymphoma patients had complete, partial or progressive responses. The method was immunoSEQ multiplex PCR; TCRdb's version includes in-frame clones alone and lacks a portion of them. Of around 25,000 clones listed, roughly 80% are singletons. A single count supports this clone. Its antigen remains unknown. The CDR3 has 12 amino acids. Per the germline V gene, CDR1 is MNHNS and CDR2 is SASEGT. This clonotype was obtained from a human donor with classical Hodgkin lymphoma. V gene TRBV6-1 combines with J gene TRBJ2-6; no clear D. This material consisted of peripheral blood mononuclear cells (PBMCs), taken before the second cycle of nivolumab. DNA of the CDR3: TGTGCTCTTAGCTCTGGGGCCAACGTCCTGACTTTC. Translating gives CALSSGANVLTF.